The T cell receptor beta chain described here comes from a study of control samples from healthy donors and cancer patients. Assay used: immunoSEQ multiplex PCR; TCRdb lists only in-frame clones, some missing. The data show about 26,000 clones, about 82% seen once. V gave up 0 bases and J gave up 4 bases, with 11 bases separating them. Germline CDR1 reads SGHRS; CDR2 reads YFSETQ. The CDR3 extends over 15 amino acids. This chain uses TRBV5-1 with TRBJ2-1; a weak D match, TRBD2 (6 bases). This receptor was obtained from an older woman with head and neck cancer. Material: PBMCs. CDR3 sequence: CASSLALADYNEQFF. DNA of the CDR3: TGCGCCAGCAGCTTGGCGTTAGCGGATTACAATGAGCAGTTCTTC.